What follows are 8 T cell receptor beta chains derived from one specimen sequenced in a study of T cells after yellow fever vaccination. TCRdb recomputed calls from the 5' RACE reads with MiXCR, one row per CDR3 protein. The data show approximately 340,000 distinct CDR3 sequences, approximately 9% seen once. Sequenced material: PBMCs, taken on the day of the first yellow fever vaccination. The receptors come from a man between 18 and 35 years old who received the YFV17D yellow fever vaccine.

This clonotype was picked up a small number of times. The chain employs TRBV28 and TRBJ2-1, with D perhaps TRBD2 (5 bases). This CDR3 region has 15 residues. V was cut by 6 bases and J by 1 base, with 13 bases left in between. CDR1 and CDR2 from the germline V gene are MDHEN and SYDVKM. The CDR3 reads CASSTSPGSYNEQFF. The CDR3 nucleotides read TGTGCCAGCAGCACATCCCCGGGGTCCTACAATGAGCAGTTCTTC.

This rearrangement joins TRBV20-1 to TRBJ1-2; D not resolved. V lost 0 bases and J 7 bases, leaving 18 bases between the germline ends. Germline CDR1 and CDR2: DFQATT and SNEGSKA (reference sequence). The CDR3 has 15 residues. CDR3 amino acids: CSARDGRGWAAGYTF. CDR3 coding DNA: TGCAGTGCTAGAGATGGTCGCGGTTGGGCAGCTGGCTACACCTTC.

Details on this clonotype: This may stem from a read error, because a much larger clone lies one nucleotide away. The rearrangement uses TRBV12-3 or TRBV12-4 and TRBJ1-1; unclear D gene. The CDR3 runs to 12 residues. V was pared by 2 bases and J by 7 bases, with 8 bases between. The CDR3: CASSLRVSEAFF. CDR3 sequence (DNA): TGTGCCAGCAGTTTAAGGGTCAGTGAAGCTTTCTTT.

This clonotype was detected only a few times. The rearrangement links TRBV7-2 to TRBJ2-2; 7 bases align to TRBD1. Germline values: CDR1 SGHTA, CDR2 FQGNSA. The CDR3 consists of 15 residues. V lost 2 bases, J lost 5 bases, and 5 bases stayed unmatched. The CDR3 sequence is CASSLYRGPTGELFF. The DNA of the CDR3 is TGTGCCAGCAGCTTATACAGGGGCCCGACCGGGGAGCTGTTTTTT.

J is TRBJ2-1 and V is TRBV12-3 or TRBV12-4; D may be TRBD2 (7 bases). Deletions cut 7 bases from V and 2 bases from J, with 21 bases between. There are 17 residues in the CDR3. The CDR3 loop reads CASKQQWGGVAYNEQFF. CDR3 DNA: TGTGCCAGCAAACAACAGTGGGGGGGCGTAGCCTACAATGAGCAGTTCTTC.

V and J are TRBV7-6 and TRBJ2-7; 8 bases match TRBD1. Germline assignment: CDR1 SGHVS and CDR2 FNYEAQ. The CDR3 has 16 amino acids. V was clipped by 5 bases and J by 2 bases; unmatched bases: 11. The CDR3 region has the DNA TGTGCCAGCAGCCTACATAGCCGGACAGGGCCCTACGAGCAGTACTTC. As protein: CASSLHSRTGPYEQYF.

This clonotype appeared many times. V usage is TRBV20-1 and J usage is TRBJ1-1; weak D call: TRBD1 (5 bases). The length of the CDR3 is 12 residues. Between the trimmed V and J ends, which lost 3 bases and 1 base, there was a span of 6 bases. Per germline, CDR1 DFQATT and CDR2 SNEGSKA (reference sequence). The CDR3 DNA reads as TGCAGTGCTAGCCAGGGGAACACTGAAGCTTTCTTT. It encodes CSASQGNTEAFF.

This clonotype was recorded at least ten times. The chain employs TRBV12-3 or TRBV12-4 and TRBJ2-1; D gene uncertain. Trimming pared 8 bases from V and 4 bases from J, leaving 15 bases between. The CDR3 is 14 residues long. CDR3 region: CASGRTVGYNEQFF. The CDR3 DNA reads TGTGCCAGCGGCCGGACGGTAGGATACAATGAGCAGTTCTTC.